A single T cell receptor beta chain is shown here with its context. The source of the sample is a study of blood T cell repertoires in COVID-19. Background on the study: T cells, B-cell-depleted T cells, or PBMCs supplied cDNA or gDNA.

Germline CDR1 SGHNT, CDR2 YYREEE (reference sequence). V trimming: 0 bases; J trimming: 3 bases; junction bases outside the gene matches: 3. The CDR3 runs 15 residues. Study processing details: Amplification of reference gene primers was used by the study to estimate nucleated cell counts. Sequencing used immunoSEQ multiplex PCR; TCRdb keeps in-frame clones, though not all of them. V and J calls and clone size are given by that table; D and trimming were obtained from the DNA. This sample has roughly 120,000 clones, with 90% found just once. The source material was peripheral blood. The TCR originated in a human donor with active COVID-19. The donor label of this sample is uncertain. The chain uses TRBV5-4 and TRBJ2-3, with TRBD1 matching over 8 bases. CDR3 sequence: CASSLARTGTDTQYF. In nucleotides, the CDR3 is TGTGCCAGCAGCTTGGCCAGGACAGGGACAGATACGCAGTATTTT. The whole variable domain, filled in from reference TRBV5-4 and TRBJ2-3, reads ETGVTQSPTHLIKTRGQQVTLRCSSQSGHNTVSWYQQALGQGPQFIFQYYREEENGRGNFPPRFSGLQFPNYSSELNVNALELDDSALYLCASSLARTGTDTQYFGPGTRLTVL.